The 27 T cell receptor beta chains reported below all come from one sample, sequenced in a study of blood T cell repertoires in COVID-19. The protocol was immunoSEQ multiplex PCR, while the TCRdb copy is restricted to in-frame clones and leaves out a portion. This table has tens of thousands of clones, over 70% appearing once. Sequencing input: peripheral blood. The receptors derive from a human donor with active or convalescent COVID-19. The donor label of this sample is uncertain.

This chain links TRBV24-1 with TRBJ2-2; 9 positions agree with TRBD1. After removal of 0 bases from V and 2 bases from J, the junction contained 6 bases not matched to a gene. Germline values: CDR1 KGHDR, CDR2 SFDVKD. CDR3 length: 18 residues. CDR3 region: CATSDLNRGLNNTGELFF. CDR3 bases: TGTGCCACCAGTGATTTGAACAGGGGGCTAAATAACACCGGGGAGCTGTTTTTT.

This clone was seen more than once but under ten times. The chain couples TRBV29-1 to TRBJ2-2; 11 nucleotides align to TRBD1. The CDR3 contains 15 residues. J lost 0 bases, V lost 5 bases, and 2 bases had no gene match. Germline V lookup: CDR1 SQVTM, CDR2 ANQGSEA. CDR3 amino acids: CSVRTGGTNTGELFF. The CDR3 DNA reads TGCAGCGTTAGGACAGGGGGCACGAACACCGGGGAGCTGTTTTTT.

This chain connects TRBV5-1 to TRBJ2-5, with 7 bases fitting TRBD1. This CDR3 spans 13 amino acids. Germline V lookup: CDR1 SGHRS, CDR2 YFSETQ. Trimming cost V 4 bases and J 7 bases; bases outside gene matches: 7. The CDR3 bases are TGCGCCAGCAGCCCAGGGACAGAATGGACCCAGTACTTC. Its protein product is CASSPGTEWTQYF.

The chain carries TRBV6-5 and TRBJ2-7, with TRBD1 matching 11 bases. The ends lost 5 bases at V and 3 bases at J; junction bases unmatched: 6. Per germline, CDR1 MNHEY and CDR2 SVGAGI. CDR3 size: 15 residues. The CDR3 loop reads CASSSGTGGDYEQYF. The CDR3 DNA sequence: TGTGCCAGCAGTAGTGGGACAGGGGGTGACTACGAGCAGTACTTC.

The genes are TRBV19 and TRBJ1-3; D gene ambiguous. Trimming removed 3 bases at V and 0 bases at J, with 9 bases between. Germline CDR1 reads LNHDA; CDR2 reads SQIVND (reference sequence). This CDR3 is 15 amino acids long. The CDR3 spells CASSILHSSGNTIYF. CDR3 DNA sequence: TGTGCCAGTAGTATCCTACACAGCTCTGGAAACACCATATATTTT.

The chain uses TRBV29-1 and TRBJ1-5; possible D gene TRBD1, 6 bases. The germline CDR1 and CDR2 sequences are SQVTM and ANQGSEA. Trimming shortened V by 1 base and J by 7 bases, and 17 bases separated the two germline ends. The CDR3 is 15 amino acids. The CDR3 DNA sequence: TGCAGCGTTGAAGTAGTGGGGGGGCGCGGGCAGCCCCAGCATTTT. Protein product: CSVEVVGGRGQPQHF.

The gene calls are TRBV7-2 and TRBJ2-3, with unresolved D. Per the germline V gene, CDR1 is SGHTA and CDR2 is FQGNSA. The V gene lost 5 bases and the J gene lost 0 bases, with 6 bases spanning the gap. The CDR3 is made up of 13 amino acids. Written as DNA, the CDR3 is TGTGCCAGCAGCCCAACTAGCACAGATACGCAGTATTTT. Translated: CASSPTSTDTQYF.

The chain combines TRBV30 with TRBJ1-2, with D perhaps TRBD1 (5 bases). Germline assignment: CDR1 GTSNPN and CDR2 SVGIG (reference sequence). The CDR3 has 12 residues. Trimming took off 4 bases at V and 4 bases at J, with 10 bases between the two ends. Here the CDR3 reads CAWTPGVYGYTF. The CDR3 region has the DNA TGTGCCTGGACCCCGGGGGTCTATGGCTACACCTTC.

The CDR3 protein is CASSLVPGNTEAFF. Here the CDR3 DNA reads TGTGCCAGCAGCTTAGTTCCGGGGAACACTGAAGCTTTCTTT. The V and J genes are TRBV7-6 and TRBJ1-1; D is uncertain. Trimming took 1 base from V and 1 from J, leaving 7 bases between them. This CDR3 has 14 residues. Germline V gene data show CDR1 as SGHVS and CDR2 as FNYEAQ.

A single count supports this clone. The chain is built from TRBV12-5 and TRBJ2-7; D not resolved. Germline CDR1 is LGHNT and CDR2 is FRNRAP. The CDR3 is 12 amino acids. V was trimmed by 6 bases and J by 2 bases, leaving 8 bases between them. CDR3 protein: CASGQQTYEQYF. DNA of the CDR3: TGTGCTAGTGGCCAACAGACCTACGAGCAGTACTTC. The full variable domain, its missing parts supplied by reference TRBV12-5 and TRBJ2-7, is DARVTQTPRHKVTEMGQEVTMRCQPILGHNTVFWYRQTMMQGLELLAYFRNRAPLDDSGMPKDRFSAEMPDATLATLKIQPSEPRDSAVYFCASGQQTYEQYFGPGTRLTVT.

The chain combines TRBV11-2 with TRBJ2-5; TRBD2 agrees at 12 bases. The CDR3 spans 15 residues. The germline CDR1 and CDR2 sequences are SGHAT and FQNNGV. CDR3 in DNA: TGTGCTTCGGGACTAGCGGGCTTTTACCAAGAGACCCAGTACTTC. Residues: CASGLAGFYQETQYF. The full variable domain, its missing parts supplied by reference TRBV11-2 and TRBJ2-5, is EAGVAQSPRYKIIEKRQSVAFWCNPISGHATLYWYQQILGQGPKLLIQFQNNGVVDDSQLPKDRFSAERLKGVDSTLKIQPAKLEDSAVYLCASGLAGFYQETQYFGPGTRLLVL.

The chain is built from TRBV6-4 and TRBJ1-5; 8 bases are a match to TRBD1. Trimming cost V 10 bases and J 2 bases; bases outside gene matches: 4. CDR1 is MRHNA and CDR2 is SNTAGT in the germline V gene. This CDR3 region has 13 residues. The CDR3 DNA is TGTGCCAACACGGGACAGGGCAATCAGCCCCAGCATTTT. Protein sequence: CANTGQGNQPQHF.

The chain is built from TRBV4-3 and TRBJ1-4; no definite D call. The CDR3 covers 17 residues. V lost 0 bases and J lost 5, with 16 bases in between. The V gene's germline CDR1 is LGHNA and CDR2 YSLEER. DNA for the CDR3: TGCGCCAGCAGCCAAGATGCCGGGTCTCCAGTCAATGAAAAACTGTTTTTT. Translating it yields CASSQDAGSPVNEKLFF.

The rearrangement joins TRBV7-3 to TRBJ1-1; the match to TRBD1 covers 7 bases. This CDR3 region has 12 residues. CDR1 SGHTA and CDR2 FQGTGA come from the germline V gene. V lost 5 bases and J lost 9; bases outside the gene matches: 6. The chain's CDR3 is CASSRSGGQAFF. For the CDR3, the DNA is TGTGCCAGCAGCCGATCAGGGGGGCAAGCTTTCTTT.

CDR3 sequence reads: CASSLGRTSGYEQYF. Here the CDR3 DNA reads TGTGCCAGCAGCTTAGGAAGGACTAGCGGCTACGAGCAGTACTTC. The V gene is TRBV11-3, the J gene TRBJ2-7; the match to TRBD2 covers 10 bases. This CDR3 contains 15 residues. Germline V gene sequence: CDR1 SGHNT, CDR2 YENEEA. After removal of 1 base from V and 3 bases from J, the junction contained 3 bases not matched to a gene.

The V call is TRBV7-3, the J call TRBJ1-2; 9 positions agree with TRBD1. Germline lookup yields CDR1 SGHTA and CDR2 FQGTGA. This CDR3 spans 13 amino acids. V lost 5 bases, J lost 8 bases, and 6 bases stayed unmatched. In DNA, the CDR3 is TGTGCCAGCAGCCCGGGACAGGGCGGCGGCTACACCTTC. This codes for CASSPGQGGGYTF.

This clone was detected a few times. The V gene is TRBV29-1, the J gene TRBJ2-7; tentative D call: TRBD2 (6 bases). Trimming removed 4 bases from V and 4 bases from J, with 23 bases in between. The CDR3 is 16 amino acids. The germline gives CDR1 SQVTM, CDR2 ANQGSEA. In DNA form, the CDR3 reads TGCAGCGTTGTACAGTTGGCTTTGGAGGGGATATACGAGCAGTACTTC. It specifies CSVVQLALEGIYEQYF.

V usage is TRBV2 and J usage is TRBJ1-5, with no clear D. Germline loops: CDR1 SNHLY, CDR2 FYNNEI. With 5 bases removed from V and 6 bases from J, the gap between germline ends came to 14 bases. CDR3 size: 14 residues. CDR3 sequence (DNA): TGTGCCAGCAGTATAGAGGGTTCGCGTCAGCCCCAGCATTTT. Its translation is CASSIEGSRQPQHF.

The chain joins TRBV9 to TRBJ1-1; the match to TRBD1 covers 10 bases. The CDR3 length is 16 residues. Germline-derived CDR1 and CDR2 are SGDLS and YYNGEE. V was pared by 3 bases and J by 0 bases, with 5 bases of the junction left unmatched. Here the CDR3 DNA reads TGTGCCAGCAGCGCCGGGACAGGGGCCTTGAACACTGAAGCTTTCTTT. The encoded protein is CASSAGTGALNTEAFF.

The rearrangement links TRBV13 to TRBJ1-5; maybe TRBD1 (5 bases). Germline CDR1 PRHDT, CDR2 FYEKMQ (reference sequence). V lost 3 bases to trimming and J lost 2 bases, with 8 bases between them. CDR3 length: 14 residues. CDR3 in amino acids: CASSFREGNQPQHF. CDR3 coding DNA: TGTGCCAGCAGCTTCAGGGAGGGCAATCAGCCCCAGCATTTT.

The CDR3 sequence: CASREGGSRSGNTIYF. The DNA of the CDR3 is TGTGCCAGCCGCGAGGGGGGGTCAAGGTCTGGAAACACCATATATTTT. The V and J genes are TRBV28 and TRBJ1-3; D is possibly TRBD1 (6 bases). CDR1 is MDHEN, CDR2 SYDVKM, per germline. The CDR3 is 16 amino acids. The germline V and J ends were trimmed by 8 bases and 1 base, with 18 bases remaining between them.

This clone was recorded only once. This chain uses TRBV18 with TRBJ2-1; the D gene is possibly TRBD2 (5 bases). Germline CDR1 is KGHSH and CDR2 is LQKENI. This CDR3 comprises 16 residues. V lost 0 bases to trimming and J lost 7 bases, with 16 bases between them. The CDR3 sequence: CASSPPTRGRGNEQFF. For the CDR3, the DNA is TGTGCCAGCTCACCACCGACCCGGGGAAGAGGAAATGAGCAGTTCTTC.

This rearrangement joins TRBV7-9 to TRBJ2-7; 7 nucleotides agree with TRBD2. There are 12 residues in the CDR3. J was trimmed by 3 bases and V by 10 bases; bases with no gene match: 6. CDR1 and CDR2 from the germline V gene are SEHNR and FQNEAQ (reference sequence). Here the CDR3 reads CATGGGDYEQYF. Here the CDR3 DNA reads TGTGCCACTGGGGGAGGGGACTACGAGCAGTACTTC.

The gene calls are TRBV7-2 and TRBJ1-5, with D perhaps matching TRBD1 (5 bases). The CDR3 length is 16 residues. CDR1 SGHTA and CDR2 FQGNSA come from the germline V gene. V was clipped by 5 bases and J by 2 bases, with 16 bases between them. The CDR3 region has the DNA TGTGCCAGCAGCCCATGGACGGGGGTTGGCAATCAGCCCCAGCATTTT. Protein product: CASSPWTGVGNQPQHF. Full variable domain (outside the CDR3, taken from reference TRBV7-2 and TRBJ1-5): GAGVSQSPSNKVTEKGKDVELRCDPISGHTALYWYRQSLGQGLEFLIYFQGNSAPDKSGLPSDRFSAERTGGSVSTLTIQRTQQEDSAVYLCASSPWTGVGNQPQHFGDGTRLSIL.

The sample holds a few counts of this clone. The chain recombines TRBV5-6 with TRBJ2-7, with 7 bases identical to TRBD1. The CDR3 is 15 residues long. CDR1 and CDR2 from the germline V gene are SGHDT and YYEEEE. V shed 2 bases, J shed 1 base, and the junction held 6 bases outside the gene matches. This CDR3 is CASSFAGTVSYEQYF. DNA for the CDR3: TGTGCCAGCAGCTTTGCCGGGACAGTTTCCTACGAGCAGTACTTC.

This clone has a single count. The V gene is TRBV2, the J gene TRBJ1-4, with 8 bases that match TRBD1. Germline CDR1 SNHLY, CDR2 FYNNEI. The CDR3 runs 13 residues. V gave up 8 bases and J gave up 3 bases; unmatched junction bases: 2. The CDR3 nucleotides read TGTGCCAGCCGGGGACAGGCTAATGAAAAACTGTTTTTT. It translates to CASRGQANEKLFF.

The CDR3 region has the DNA TGTGCCAGCAGTTCTAACGGGATTCAGCCCCAGCATTTT. The encoded protein is CASSSNGIQPQHF. The rearrangement links TRBV12-3 or TRBV12-4 to TRBJ1-5; D remains unclear. This CDR3 region has 13 residues. V lost 4 bases to trimming and J lost 6 bases, with 10 bases between them.